The rows below give T cell receptor beta chains drawn from one sample of a study of CD8 T cells in ankylosing spondylitis. One entry per CDR3 protein, called by TCRdb with MiXCR from the 5' RACE reads. The sample has 350,000 or so distinct CDR3 sequences, 6.5% to 10% seen once. Sample: blood, either unsorted or a sorted T cell fraction (not recorded which). Every receptor here comes from a male donor with ankylosing spondylitis. The CDR3 runs from the conserved cysteine through the conserved F or W. A D gene is named only where the DNA matches it firmly. Size is stated for part of the rows, as once, few or many counts, or as a class when the clone is expanded.

V gene	J gene	clone size	D gene	CDR3 protein	CDR3 DNA
TRBV13	TRBJ2-1	NA	TRBD2	CASSLSLAEYNEQFF	TGTGCCAGCAGCTTAAGCCTAGCGGAATACAATGAGCAGTTCTTC
TRBV12-3/TRBV12-4	TRBJ2-7	NA	TRBD1	CASRLGTEYEQYF	TGTGCCAGCAGACTTGGGACAGAATACGAGCAGTACTTC
TRBV9	TRBJ2-4	few	NA	CASSVGAAEGNIQYF	TGTGCCAGCAGCGTAGGGGCAGCCGAGGGAAACATTCAGTACTTC
TRBV4-2	TRBJ2-7	NA	NA	CASSPRMSVYEQYF	TGTGCCAGCAGCCCCCGGATGTCTGTCTACGAGCAGTACTTC
TRBV5-8	TRBJ2-2	NA	NA	CASSLGGTMGELFF	TGTGCCAGCAGCTTGGGCGGGACGATGGGGGAGCTGTTTTTT
TRBV5-1	TRBJ2-7	few	TRBD2	CASSPPSSGRAYEQYF	TGCGCCAGCAGCCCCCCGAGTAGCGGGAGGGCATACGAGCAGTACTTC
TRBV7-3	TRBJ2-1	NA	TRBD2	CASSYLAGAHNEQFF	TGTGCCAGCAGCTATCTAGCGGGAGCTCACAATGAGCAGTTCTTC
TRBV11-1	TRBJ2-6	few	NA	CASRADSLSGANVLTF	TGTGCCAGCAGGGCGGACAGCCTCTCTGGGGCCAACGTCCTGACTTTC
TRBV3-1	TRBJ2-1	few	NA	CASRFRDFYNEQFF	TGTGCCAGCAGATTCCGGGACTTCTACAATGAGCAGTTCTTC
TRBV27	TRBJ2-1	many	TRBD2	CAARRLANNEQFF	TGTGCCGCCAGAAGACTAGCCAACAATGAGCAGTTCTTC
TRBV6-2/TRBV6-3	TRBJ2-1	many	NA	CASSYPSYNEQFF	TGTGCCAGCAGTTACCCTAGCTACAATGAGCAGTTCTTC
TRBV28	TRBJ2-7	many	TRBD1	CASRWGQGSSYEQYF	TGTGCCAGCAGATGGGGACAGGGTAGCTCCTACGAGCAGTACTTC
TRBV20-1	TRBJ2-2	NA	TRBD2	CSAASGLAGVQGGELFF	TGCAGTGCTGCCTCCGGACTAGCGGGAGTTCAAGGCGGGGAGCTGTTTTTT
TRBV28	TRBJ2-1	many	TRBD2	CASKLAGVNEQFF	TGTGCCAGCAAACTAGCGGGAGTCAATGAGCAGTTCTTC
TRBV20-1	TRBJ2-1	many	NA	CSARFERAYNEQFF	TGCAGTGCTAGATTCGAGCGGGCCTACAATGAGCAGTTCTTC
TRBV20-1	TRBJ2-5	NA	TRBD2	CSARTSGKSWQETQYF	TGCAGTGCCCGGACTAGCGGGAAGTCTTGGCAAGAGACCCAGTACTTC
TRBV5-6	TRBJ2-7	NA	NA	CASSPGLVGERPYEQYF	TGTGCCAGCAGCCCTGGGCTGGTCGGGGAGAGGCCCTACGAGCAGTACTTC
TRBV10-3	TRBJ2-3	few	TRBD2	CAISSLAESTDTQYF	TGTGCCATCAGTTCCCTAGCGGAAAGCACAGATACGCAGTATTTT
TRBV11-3	TRBJ2-3	few	TRBD1	CASSPGQGLWRTDTQYF	TGTGCCAGCAGCCCGGGACAGGGACTGTGGAGAACAGATACGCAGTATTTT
TRBV12-3/TRBV12-4	TRBJ2-7	NA	NA	CASSWLGARGSYEQYF	TGTGCCAGCAGTTGGTTGGGGGCCAGGGGCTCCTACGAGCAGTACTTC
TRBV2	TRBJ2-7	NA	NA	CASSEVAFGDEQYF	TGTGCCAGCAGTGAAGTTGCCTTTGGAGACGAGCAGTACTTC
TRBV11-1	TRBJ2-7	NA	NA	CASSLVGGIRYVGETYEQYF	TGTGCCAGCAGCTTAGTAGGCGGGATCAGGTACGTGGGAGAAACCTACGAGCAGTACTTC
TRBV5-1	TRBJ2-1	NA	TRBD1	CASSLVGQGPDEQFF	TGCGCCAGCAGCTTGGTAGGACAGGGTCCCGATGAGCAGTTCTTC
TRBV2	TRBJ1-5	many	NA	CASSAVRGSQPQHF	TGTGCCAGCAGTGCGGTCAGGGGATCTCAGCCCCAGCATTTT
TRBV10-3	TRBJ1-5	few	NA	CAISESGGQPQHF	TGTGCCATCAGTGAGTCTGGGGGGCAGCCCCAGCATTTT
TRBV6-1	TRBJ2-7	few	TRBD2	CASTKRAGATPYEQYF	TGTGCCAGCACCAAAAGAGCGGGAGCCACACCATACGAGCAGTACTTC
TRBV30	TRBJ1-1	many	NA	CAWRQESTEAFF	TGTGCCTGGAGACAGGAAAGCACTGAAGCTTTCTTT
TRBV6-5	TRBJ2-5	NA	NA	CASSYLSVDLETQYF	TGTGCCAGCAGTTACCTTAGTGTGGATTTGGAGACCCAGTACTTC
TRBV7-6	TRBJ2-2	NA	NA	CASSLLASDTGELFF	TGTGCCAGCAGCTTATTGGCTAGCGACACCGGGGAGCTGTTTTTT
TRBV7-9	TRBJ2-7	NA	TRBD1	CASSRDRGKYEQYF	TGTGCCAGCAGCCGGGACAGGGGAAAGTACGAGCAGTACTTC
TRBV6-2/TRBV6-3	TRBJ2-1	NA	NA	CASSNPGEEQFF	TGTGCCAGCAGTAATCCGGGGGAAGAGCAGTTCTTC
TRBV28	TRBJ1-2	few	NA	CASSFESDRPYGYTF	TGTGCCAGCAGTTTCGAGTCTGACAGGCCCTATGGCTACACCTTC
TRBV7-6	TRBJ2-5	few	NA	CASSPGSKGPRFTQETQYF	TGTGCCAGCAGCCCCGGTAGTAAAGGGCCCCGGTTTACTCAAGAGACCCAGTACTTC
TRBV4-3	TRBJ1-6	many	TRBD1	CASSQGDRGREMSYNSPLHF	TGCGCCAGCAGCCAGGGTGACAGGGGGCGAGAGATGTCCTATAATTCACCCCTCCACTTT
TRBV20-1	TRBJ2-1	NA	TRBD2	CSARASPGGRNYNEQFF	TGCAGTGCTAGAGCTTCTCCTGGCGGGAGGAATTACAATGAGCAGTTCTTC
TRBV5-1	TRBJ2-3	NA	NA	CASSLGPSLDTQYF	TGCGCCAGCAGCCTGGGACCTAGCTTGGATACGCAGTATTTT
TRBV18	TRBJ1-2	NA	TRBD1	CASSPGQGLMDGYTF	TGTGCCAGCTCACCAGGACAGGGCCTGATGGATGGCTACACCTTC
TRBV4-1	TRBJ2-1	few	TRBD2	CASSQDPVARREIGFF	TGCGCCAGCAGCCAAGATCCGGTCGCCAGGCGGGAGATAGGGTTCTTC
TRBV20-1	TRBJ2-7	NA	TRBD1	CSARAGQVIYEQYF	TGCAGTGCTAGAGCTGGACAGGTGATCTACGAGCAGTACTTC
TRBV27	TRBJ1-1	many	NA	CASGRLNTEAFF	TGTGCCAGCGGTCGGCTGAACACTGAAGCTTTCTTT
TRBV20-1	TRBJ2-7	once	NA	CSARAEDSYEQYF	TGCAGTGCTAGAGCGGAGGACTCCTACGAGCAGTACTTC
TRBV20-1	TRBJ2-5	few	TRBD2	CSASEYGGRAFLETQYF	TGCAGTGCTAGCGAGTATGGCGGGAGGGCGTTCCTAGAGACCCAGTACTTC
TRBV5-1	TRBJ2-3	few	TRBD2	CASSLAGGLPDTQYF	TGCGCCAGCAGCTTAGCGGGAGGGCTCCCAGATACGCAGTATTTT
TRBV7-2	TRBJ2-1	few	NA	CASSLGARGAWSNEQFF	TGTGCCAGCAGCTTAGGGGCCAGGGGGGCCTGGTCCAATGAGCAGTTCTTC
TRBV14	TRBJ2-3	few	TRBD2	CASSRLAGQDTQYF	TGTGCCAGCAGCCGACTAGCGGGACAAGATACGCAGTATTTT
TRBV10-1	TRBJ2-2	many	NA	CASSARNTGELFF	TGCGCCAGCAGTGCCCGGAACACCGGGGAGCTGTTTTTT
TRBV7-9	TRBJ2-7	NA	TRBD1	CASSLLTGGTYEQYF	TGTGCCAGCAGCTTACTAACAGGGGGGACCTACGAGCAGTACTTC